Below, one TCR beta chain is given with its context. The sample's treatment: 15 to 20 received Ad26.COV2.S at low or high dose, single or two shots; about 5 received placebo; per-sample allocation not given. All samples were drawn on day 63, counting from the first vaccine or placebo injection. The data were taken from a study of Ad26.COV2.S vaccination and SARS-CoV-2 variants. The protocol was immunoSEQ multiplex PCR, while the TCRdb copy is restricted to in-frame clones and leaves out a portion. The sample lists 400,000 to 500,000 clones; 80% to 90% were seen once. Trimming pared 3 bases from V and 0 bases from J, leaving 10 bases between. The CDR3 is made up of 15 amino acids. CDR1 and CDR2 (germline): SGDLS, YYNGEE.

The origin of this receptor is a person aged 18-60 years who received the Ad26.COV2.S COVID-19 vaccine or a placebo. The starting material was peripheral blood, obtained in a trial of Ad26.COV2.S vaccine versus placebo. The gene calls are TRBV9 and TRBJ2-1; D unresolved. The CDR3: CASSAYISSYNEQFF. DNA for the CDR3: TGTGCCAGCAGCGCGTACATTTCCTCCTACAATGAGCAGTTCTTC. Drawing the rest from reference TRBV9 and TRBJ2-1, the complete variable domain is DSGVTQTPKHLITATGQRVTLRCSPRSGDLSVYWYQQSLDQGLQFLIQYYNGEERAKGNILERFSAQQFPDLHSELNLSSLELGDSALYFCASSAYISSYNEQFFGPGTRLTVL.